This entry concerns a single T cell receptor beta chain. The antigen is undetermined. With a duration under 2 months, the hyperthyroidism was newly diagnosed in patients aged 18 to 65. Uncontrolled infection, other autoimmune disease, pregnancy or lactation barred patients from enrollment. Diagnosis relied on clinical symptoms, serum thyroxine and TRAb, thyroid ultrasound and orbital computed tomography. The investigators amplified TCR beta CDR3 regions from RNA transcripts. Using the HTBI primer set, a first-round RT-PCR was run on the TCR CDR3. MiXCR was run by TCRdb on the multiplex PCR reads, yielding one entry per CDR3 protein. This sample has some 500,000 distinct CDR3 sequences, with roughly 14% found just once. V shed 5 bases and J 9 bases; nucleotides not matched to a gene: 10. The CDR3 extends over 13 amino acids. Germline CDR1 is GTSNPN and CDR2 is SVGIG (reference sequence). This entry comes from a study of T cells in Graves' hyperthyroidism and ophthalmopathy.

Regarding the study as a whole: Ophthalmopathy was told apart from stable hyperthyroidism by a 13 V-J model.

The V and J genes are TRBV30 and TRBJ2-7; 10 nucleotides match TRBD2. Source material: blood. The TCR comes from a woman younger than 35 with Graves' hyperthyroidism. The CDR3 DNA reads as TGTGCCTGGGGAACTAGCGGGACGACGGGGCAGTACTTC. It is translated as CAWGTSGTTGQYF.